Each of the 27 T cell receptor beta chains below was sequenced from the same sample in a study of spatial heterogeneity in lung cancer. Regarding time point: sample taken at primary tumor resection. From tumor, nontumor lung or frozen PBMC, whole RNA was taken unsorted for sequencing. TCRdb processed the 5' RACE reads anew with MiXCR; each CDR3 protein has one entry. Seen here are approximately 82,000 distinct CDR3 sequences, roughly 12% observed once, and the top ten hold 4.6%. The material was PBMCs, obtained at surgery. All receptors come from a male donor with early-stage non-small cell lung cancer.

This clonotype was counted many times. The rearrangement links TRBV2 to TRBJ1-1; 9 positions match TRBD1. V gave up 7 bases and J gave up 5 bases; unmatched junction bases: 5. This CDR3 has 13 amino acids. Germline CDR1 is SNHLY and CDR2 is FYNNEI. CDR3 residues: CASKGQGGTEAFF. The CDR3 nucleotides are TGTGCCAGCAAGGGACAGGGAGGGACTGAAGCTTTCTTT.

This clonotype was observed a few times. The chain couples TRBV7-8 to TRBJ2-1, with a tentative D call TRBD2 (6 bases). CDR1 is SGHVS, CDR2 FQNEAQ, per germline. Between the trimmed V and J ends, which lost 1 base and 0 bases, there was a span of 10 bases. The CDR3 is made up of 16 amino acids. As DNA, the CDR3 is TGTGCCAGCAGCTTAGGGGGACTCCTCTCCTACAATGAGCAGTTCTTC. This encodes CASSLGGLLSYNEQFF.

The J gene is TRBJ2-7, the V gene TRBV19; D might be TRBD1 or TRBD2, each matching 5 bases. V gave up 6 bases and J gave up 2 bases, with 17 bases separating them. This CDR3 contains 15 residues. Germline V gene lookup returns CDR1 LNHDA and CDR2 SQIVND (reference sequence). The CDR3 protein is CASSLGPYQTYEQYF. Here the CDR3 DNA reads TGTGCCAGTAGCCTGGGACCTTACCAGACCTACGAGCAGTACTTC.

This clonotype was picked up a small number of times. The chain is built from TRBV7-8 and TRBJ2-3, with D possibly matching TRBD1 (5 bases). Trimming took off 3 bases at V and 4 bases at J, with 17 bases between the two ends. This CDR3 region has 16 residues. CDR1 SGHVS and CDR2 FQNEAQ come from the germline V gene. The CDR3 reads CASSFGPLGPPDTQYF. CDR3 DNA: TGTGCCAGCAGCTTCGGCCCACTGGGGCCCCCAGATACGCAGTATTTT.

This clonotype was recorded at least ten times. The gene calls are TRBV10-3 and TRBJ1-1, with 7 bases matching TRBD1. The CDR3 consists of 16 residues. Germline CDR1 is ENHRY and CDR2 is SYGVKD. V dropped 3 bases and J dropped 5; count of bases not matched to a gene: 12. CDR3 region: CAISDLLRGGATEAFF. Here the CDR3 DNA reads TGTGCCATCAGTGACCTTCTTAGAGGGGGCGCGACTGAAGCTTTCTTT.

This clonotype was picked up a small number of times. In nucleotides, the CDR3 is TGTGCCAGCAGCTTAGTTCATGAGCAGTTCTTC. It yields the protein CASSLVHEQFF. The chain is built from TRBV13 and TRBJ2-1, with D unresolved. Germline V CDR1 and CDR2: PRHDT, FYEKMQ (reference sequence). V was trimmed by 1 base and J by 8 bases, leaving 3 bases between them. This CDR3 is 11 amino acids long.

This clonotype was detected once. J is TRBJ2-5 and V is TRBV9; 9 bases agree with TRBD1. J was trimmed by 4 bases and V by 4 bases; bases with no gene match: 8. The germline CDR1 and CDR2 sequences are SGDLS and YYNGEE. The CDR3 spans 15 residues. CDR3 in amino acids: CASSFRDRVTETQYF. The DNA for the CDR3 is TGTGCCAGCAGCTTCCGGGACAGGGTAACAGAGACCCAGTACTTC.

The sample holds a few counts of this clonotype. The CDR3 spells CSARDPSGTQYF. CDR3 coding DNA: TGCAGTGCTAGAGATCCCTCCGGGACCCAGTACTTC. The rearrangement links TRBV20-1 to TRBJ2-5; D is unresolved. The germline V and J ends were trimmed by 0 bases and 7 bases, with 9 bases remaining between them. The CDR3 spans 12 residues. Germline V gene sequence: CDR1 DFQATT, CDR2 SNEGSKA (reference sequence).

The V call is TRBV20-1, the J call TRBJ2-7, with 10 bases that match TRBD2. The CDR3 is 16 residues long. The germline CDR1 and CDR2 sequences are DFQATT and SNEGSKA (reference sequence). After removal of 0 bases from V and 2 bases from J, the junction contained 7 bases not matched to a gene. The CDR3 loop is CSAREILAGVTYEQYF. The CDR3 coding sequence is TGCAGTGCTAGAGAGATCCTAGCGGGAGTGACCTACGAGCAGTACTTC.

This clonotype turned up a few times. V gene TRBV29-1 combines with J gene TRBJ1-1; D remains unclear. Between the trimmed V and J ends, which lost 6 bases and 0 bases, there was a span of 8 bases. The CDR3 is 12 residues long. Germline V gene data show CDR1 as SQVTM and CDR2 as ANQGSEA. CDR3 residues: CSVIQLNTEAFF. CDR3 sequence (DNA): TGCAGCGTCATCCAACTGAACACTGAAGCTTTCTTT.

This clonotype was counted ten times or more. The chain links TRBV19 to TRBJ1-2; D possibly corresponds to TRBD1 (5 bases). Germline lookup yields CDR1 LNHDA and CDR2 SQIVND (reference sequence). Between the trimmed V and J ends, which lost 7 bases and 8 bases, there was a span of 20 bases. The CDR3 has 14 residues. CDR3 coding DNA: TGTGCCAGTACTCCGAGGGGTTGGCCGGAAGGCTACACCTTC. Translation: CASTPRGWPEGYTF.

The sample holds many counts of this clonotype. V gene TRBV7-9 combines with J gene TRBJ1-2, with 9 bases that match TRBD1. Germline V gene data show CDR1 as SEHNR and CDR2 as FQNEAQ (reference sequence). This CDR3 comprises 15 residues. J lost 5 bases, V lost 1 base, and 5 bases had no gene match. CDR3 coding DNA: TGTGCCAGCAGCTTAGGAGGGACAGGGCCTTATGGCTACACCTTC. Translation gives CASSLGGTGPYGYTF.

In this sample, this clonotype turned up a few times. The chain couples TRBV20-1 to TRBJ1-5; D not resolved. This CDR3 is built from 14 residues. In germline, CDR1 is DFQATT, CDR2 SNEGSKA (reference sequence). V lost 3 bases and J 3 bases, leaving 12 bases between the germline ends. Written as DNA, the CDR3 is TGCAGTGCTAGGATCGGCGCCTCCAATCAGCCCCAGCATTTT. Its protein is CSARIGASNQPQHF.

The chain has TRBV20-1 and TRBJ2-5; 13 bases align to TRBD2. The CDR3 loop spans 14 amino acids. Germline V CDR1 and CDR2: DFQATT, SNEGSKA (reference sequence). J lost 3 bases, V lost 5 bases, and 3 bases had no gene match. CDR3 bases: TGCAGTGCTGCCGGGACTAGCGGGAAAGAGACCCAGTACTTC. Amino acids: CSAAGTSGKETQYF.

The J gene is TRBJ1-1, the V gene TRBV27, with D possibly matching TRBD1 (6 bases). V gave up 1 base and J gave up 4 bases, with 19 bases separating them. Germline assignment: CDR1 MNHEY and CDR2 SMNVEV (reference sequence). The CDR3 consists of 17 residues. The CDR3 loop reads CASSLYRDTSPSTEAFF. As DNA, the CDR3 is TGTGCCAGCAGTTTATACCGGGACACCTCTCCGAGCACTGAAGCTTTCTTT.

In its sample, this clonotype was seen a few times. The chain couples TRBV7-9 to TRBJ2-7; 7 bases map to TRBD1. Trimming took 5 bases from V and 0 from J; bases not matched to a gene: 10. Germline CDR1 and CDR2: SEHNR and FQNEAQ (reference sequence). CDR3 length: 16 residues. CDR3 bases: TGTGCCAGCAGCCCATGGGGACAGATTCGCTCCTACGAGCAGTACTTC. This translates into CASSPWGQIRSYEQYF.

This clonotype appeared a few times. The rearrangement joins TRBV3-1 to TRBJ2-1; tentatively, D is TRBD2 (5 bases). V was shortened by 6 bases and J by 7 bases, with 19 bases between the two germline ends. The germline CDR1 and CDR2 sequences are LGHDT and YNNKEL (reference sequence). The length of the CDR3 is 15 residues. The CDR3 is CASSPSSLGVNEQFF. In DNA, the CDR3 is TGTGCCAGCAGTCCTAGCTCCCTCGGAGTGAATGAGCAGTTCTTC.

This clonotype was observed a handful of times. The rearrangement uses TRBV20-1 and TRBJ2-1, with 10 bases matching TRBD2. Germline V gene lookup returns CDR1 DFQATT and CDR2 SNEGSKA (reference sequence). The length of the CDR3 is 15 residues. Losses at the gene ends were 5 bases for V and 4 bases for J; bases not matched to a gene: 8. DNA for the CDR3: TGCAGTGCTTATTTTAGCGGGAGGAAATACAATGAGCAGTTCTTC. This translates into CSAYFSGRKYNEQFF.

This clonotype was seen ten or more times. The rearrangement joins TRBV7-2 to TRBJ2-5; D perhaps matches TRBD2 (8 bases). V was pared by 5 bases and J by 6 bases, with 22 bases between. The CDR3 has 16 amino acids. Germline CDR1 SGHTA, CDR2 FQGNSA. In DNA form, the CDR3 reads TGTGCCAGCAGCCCTGAGGGGGCGGGGGGCCGGAAGACCCAGTACTTC. As protein: CASSPEGAGGRKTQYF.

This clonotype was observed at least ten times. The chain employs TRBV3-1 and TRBJ1-6, with D tentatively TRBD1 (5 bases). Trimming stripped 0 bases from V and 10 bases from J, with 10 bases between. The CDR3 sequence is 14 residues long. Germline CDR1 reads LGHDT; CDR2 reads YNNKEL (reference sequence). The CDR3 spells CASSQEVGVSPLHF. CDR3 nucleotide sequence: TGTGCCAGCAGCCAAGAGGTAGGGGTCTCACCCCTCCACTTT.

This sequence joins TRBV28 and TRBJ2-2, with TRBD2 matching over 9 bases. CDR1 and CDR2 from the germline V gene are MDHEN and SYDVKM. The CDR3 is 16 amino acids. V gave up 5 bases and J gave up 1 base; unmatched junction bases: 5. CDR3 DNA sequence: TGTGCCAGCAGTGGACGACTAGCGGAGAACACCGGGGAGCTGTTTTTT. It translates to CASSGRLAENTGELFF.

A few counts support this clonotype. The rearrangement links TRBV2 to TRBJ2-7; D gene unclear. Germline CDR1 reads SNHLY; CDR2 reads FYNNEI. CDR3 length: 16 residues. V was pared by 6 bases and J by 1 base, with 19 bases between. In DNA form, the CDR3 reads TGTGCCAGCAGGCCCCGAATCGAAGTAAAGTCCTACGAGCAGTACTTC. Translating it yields CASRPRIEVKSYEQYF.

This clonotype has more than one count but fewer than ten. The CDR3 DNA is TGTGCCTGGAACAGGGGGACAGATAACTACGAGCAGTACTTC. Translating it yields CAWNRGTDNYEQYF. The rearrangement uses TRBV30 and TRBJ2-7; 8 nucleotides align to TRBD1. V lost 4 bases, J lost 3 bases, and 8 bases stayed unmatched. There are 14 residues in the CDR3. Germline loops: CDR1 GTSNPN, CDR2 SVGIG (reference sequence).

The chain is built from TRBV5-6 and TRBJ2-5; 8 positions match TRBD1. The CDR3 has 16 residues. After removal of 3 bases from V and 0 bases from J, the junction contained 7 bases not matched to a gene. Germline-derived CDR1 and CDR2 are SGHDT and YYEEEE. The CDR3 region is CASSSPGQEYQETQYF. In DNA, the CDR3 is TGTGCCAGCAGCTCACCGGGACAGGAGTACCAAGAGACCCAGTACTTC.

The V gene is TRBV20-1, the J gene TRBJ1-1; D is unresolved. Germline V gene sequence: CDR1 DFQATT, CDR2 SNEGSKA (reference sequence). The V gene lost 3 bases and the J gene lost 6 bases, with 8 bases spanning the gap. This CDR3 has 11 amino acids. The CDR3 sequence: CSARGSAEAFF. DNA for the CDR3: TGCAGTGCTAGGGGGAGTGCTGAAGCTTTCTTT.

The CDR3 protein is CASSPQGGNGELFF. The CDR3 DNA reads as TGCGCCAGCAGCCCACAGGGAGGGAACGGGGAGCTGTTTTTT. The genes are TRBV4-1 and TRBJ2-2; D may be TRBD2 (7 bases). V was clipped by 4 bases and J by 7 bases, with 13 bases between them. The CDR3 spans 14 residues. The germline V gene has CDR1 MGHRA and CDR2 YSYEKL.

CDR3 nucleotides: TGTGCCAGCAGCTTAAGGAGGGTCGGAACCAGTAACACTGAAGCTTTCTTT. This gives the protein CASSLRRVGTSNTEAFF. The chain joins TRBV7-9 to TRBJ1-1; D call uncertain. The CDR3 runs to 17 residues. The V end lost 2 bases, the J end lost 2 bases, and 18 bases lay between the germline ends. The V gene's germline CDR1 is SEHNR and CDR2 FQNEAQ (reference sequence).